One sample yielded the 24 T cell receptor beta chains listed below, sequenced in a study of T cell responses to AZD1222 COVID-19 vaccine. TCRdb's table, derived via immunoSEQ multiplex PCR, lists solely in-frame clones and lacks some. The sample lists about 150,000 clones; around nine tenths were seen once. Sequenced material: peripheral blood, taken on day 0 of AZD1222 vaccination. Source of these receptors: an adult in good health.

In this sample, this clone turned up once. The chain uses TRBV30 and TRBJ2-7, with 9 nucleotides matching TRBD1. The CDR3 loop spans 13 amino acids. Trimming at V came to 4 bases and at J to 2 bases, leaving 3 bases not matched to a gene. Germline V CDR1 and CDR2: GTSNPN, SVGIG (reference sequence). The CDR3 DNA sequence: TGTGCCTGGAAGGGACAGGGAGCCTACGAGCAGTACTTC. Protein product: CAWKGQGAYEQYF.

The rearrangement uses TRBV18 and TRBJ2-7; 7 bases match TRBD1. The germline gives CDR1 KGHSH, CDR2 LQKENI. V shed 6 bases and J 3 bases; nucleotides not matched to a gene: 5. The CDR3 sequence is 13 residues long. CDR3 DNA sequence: TGTGCCAGCTCTCCCCGACAGGGCTACGAGCAGTACTTC. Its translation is CASSPRQGYEQYF. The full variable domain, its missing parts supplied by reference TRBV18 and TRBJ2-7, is NAGVMQNPRHLVRRRGQEARLRCSPMKGHSHVYWYRQLPEEGLKFMVYLQKENIIDESGMPKERFSAEFPKEGPSILRIQQVVRGDSAAYFCASSPRQGYEQYFGPGTRLTVT.

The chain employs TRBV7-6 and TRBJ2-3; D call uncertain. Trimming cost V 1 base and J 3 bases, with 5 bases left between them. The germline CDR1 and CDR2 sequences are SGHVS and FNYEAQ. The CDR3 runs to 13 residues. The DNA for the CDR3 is TGTGCCAGCAGCTTAGGCAGAACAGATACGCAGTATTTT. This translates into CASSLGRTDTQYF.

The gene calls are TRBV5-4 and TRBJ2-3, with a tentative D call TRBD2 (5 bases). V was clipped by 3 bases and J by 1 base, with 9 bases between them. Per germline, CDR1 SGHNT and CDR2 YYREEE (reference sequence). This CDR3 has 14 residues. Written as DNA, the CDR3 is TGTGCCAGCAGCTCCACTAGGCGCACAGATACGCAGTATTTT. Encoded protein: CASSSTRRTDTQYF.

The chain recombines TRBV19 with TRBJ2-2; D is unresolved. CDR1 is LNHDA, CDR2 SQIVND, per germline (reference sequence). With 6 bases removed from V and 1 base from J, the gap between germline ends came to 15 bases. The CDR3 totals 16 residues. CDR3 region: CASRSGPDLNTGELFF. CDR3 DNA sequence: TGTGCCAGTAGATCGGGTCCGGATCTGAACACCGGGGAGCTGTTTTTT. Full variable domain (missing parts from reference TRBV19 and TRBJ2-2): DGGITQSPKYLFRKEGQNVTLSCEQNLNHDAMYWYRQDPGQGLRLIYYSQIVNDFQKGDIAEGYSVSREKKESFPLTVTSAQKNPTAFYLCASRSGPDLNTGELFFGEGSRLTVL.

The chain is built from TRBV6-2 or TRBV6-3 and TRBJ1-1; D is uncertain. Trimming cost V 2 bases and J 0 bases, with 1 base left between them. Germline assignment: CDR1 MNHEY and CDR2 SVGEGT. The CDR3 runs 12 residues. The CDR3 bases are TGTGCCAGCAGTTACGTGAACACTGAAGCTTTCTTT. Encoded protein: CASSYVNTEAFF.

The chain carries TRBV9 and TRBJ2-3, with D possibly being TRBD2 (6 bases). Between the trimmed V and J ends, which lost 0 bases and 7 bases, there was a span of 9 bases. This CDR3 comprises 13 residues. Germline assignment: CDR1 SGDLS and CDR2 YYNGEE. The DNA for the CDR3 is TGTGCCAGCAGCGTAGGAGGCGGGAATACGCAGTATTTT. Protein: CASSVGGGNTQYF.

CDR3 region: CASSMSMGSEAFF. The CDR3, as DNA: TGTGCCAGTAGTATGTCGATGGGATCTGAAGCTTTCTTT. The J gene is TRBJ1-1, the V gene TRBV19; D is uncertain. V gave up 3 bases and J gave up 6 bases, with 11 bases separating them. This CDR3 spans 13 amino acids. Germline V gene sequence: CDR1 LNHDA, CDR2 SQIVND (reference sequence).

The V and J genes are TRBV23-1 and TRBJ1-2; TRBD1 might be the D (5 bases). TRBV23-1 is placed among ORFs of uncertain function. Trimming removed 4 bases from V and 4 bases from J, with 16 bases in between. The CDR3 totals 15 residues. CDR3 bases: TGCGCCAGCAGTCCGCGACAGCCGTGGGCCTATGGCTACACCTTC. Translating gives CASSPRQPWAYGYTF.

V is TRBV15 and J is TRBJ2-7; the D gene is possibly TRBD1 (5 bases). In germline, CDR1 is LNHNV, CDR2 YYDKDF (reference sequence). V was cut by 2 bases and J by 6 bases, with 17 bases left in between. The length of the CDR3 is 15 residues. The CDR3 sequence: CATSRLRAGPAEQYF. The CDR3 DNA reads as TGTGCCACCAGCAGACTCCGGGCAGGGCCGGCCGAGCAGTACTTC.

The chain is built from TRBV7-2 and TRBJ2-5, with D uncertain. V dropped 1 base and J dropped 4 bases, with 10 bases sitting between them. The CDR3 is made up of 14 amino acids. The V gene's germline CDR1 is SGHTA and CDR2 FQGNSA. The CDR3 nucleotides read TGTGCCAGCAGCTTAGAACTCTCCAGAGAGACCCAGTACTTC. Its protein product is CASSLELSRETQYF.

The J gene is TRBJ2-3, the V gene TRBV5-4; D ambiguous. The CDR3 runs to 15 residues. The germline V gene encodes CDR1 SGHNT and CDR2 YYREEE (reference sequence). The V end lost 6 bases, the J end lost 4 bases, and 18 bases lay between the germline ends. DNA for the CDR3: TGTGCCAGCACTATTTATGGTGGGTTGGCAGATACGCAGTATTTT. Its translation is CASTIYGGLADTQYF.

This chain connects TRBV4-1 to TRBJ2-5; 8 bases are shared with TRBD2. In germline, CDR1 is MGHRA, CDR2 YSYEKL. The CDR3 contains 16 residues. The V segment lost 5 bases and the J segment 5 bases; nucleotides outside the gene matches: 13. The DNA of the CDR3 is TGCGCCAGCAGCTTACGAGCGGGAGCCCCCGGGGAGACCCAGTACTTC. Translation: CASSLRAGAPGETQYF.

CDR3 residues: CASSRELSTEAFF. The CDR3 bases are TGTGCCAGCAGCCGCGAGTTGAGCACTGAAGCTTTCTTT. The chain recombines TRBV5-6 with TRBJ1-1; no firm D call. Trimming took off 4 bases at V and 4 bases at J, with 11 bases between the two ends. The CDR3 consists of 13 residues. Looked up from germline, CDR1 is SGHDT and CDR2 is YYEEEE.

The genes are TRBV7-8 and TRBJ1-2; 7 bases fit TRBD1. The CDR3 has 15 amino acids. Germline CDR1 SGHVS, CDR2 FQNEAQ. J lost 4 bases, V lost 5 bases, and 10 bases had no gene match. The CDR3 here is CASSLRQGEVYGYTF. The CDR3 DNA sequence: TGTGCCAGCAGCCTAAGACAGGGCGAGGTCTATGGCTACACCTTC.

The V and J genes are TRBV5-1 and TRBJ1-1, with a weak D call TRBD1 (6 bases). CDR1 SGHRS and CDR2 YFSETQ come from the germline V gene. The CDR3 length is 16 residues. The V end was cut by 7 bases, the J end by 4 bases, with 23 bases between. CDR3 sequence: CASDRVGRGSTTEAFF. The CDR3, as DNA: TGCGCCAGCGACCGAGTGGGCAGGGGATCTACCACTGAAGCTTTCTTT.

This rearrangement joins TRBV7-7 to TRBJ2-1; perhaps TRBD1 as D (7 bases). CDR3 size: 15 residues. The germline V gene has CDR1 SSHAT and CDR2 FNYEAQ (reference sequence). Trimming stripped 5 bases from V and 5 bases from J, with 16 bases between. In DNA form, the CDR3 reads TGTGCCAGCAGCCTCGGGCAGGGGGGCCACAATGAGCAGTTCTTC. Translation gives CASSLGQGGHNEQFF.

In nucleotides, the CDR3 is TGTGCCAGCAGCGTTGGACTAGCGGGAGTAGCGTGGCAGTACTTC. Encoded protein: CASSVGLAGVAWQYF. The chain carries TRBV9 and TRBJ2-7, with 13 bases aligning to TRBD2. V shed 2 bases, J shed 9 bases, and the junction held 8 bases outside the gene matches. CDR1 and CDR2 from the germline V gene are SGDLS and YYNGEE. The CDR3 is 15 amino acids.

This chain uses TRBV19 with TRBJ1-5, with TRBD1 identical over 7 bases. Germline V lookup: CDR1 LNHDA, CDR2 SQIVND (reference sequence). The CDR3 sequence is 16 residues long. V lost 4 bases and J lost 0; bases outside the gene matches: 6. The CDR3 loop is CASSKRTGNSNQPQHF. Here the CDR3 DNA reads TGTGCCAGTAGTAAGCGGACAGGTAATAGCAATCAGCCCCAGCATTTT.

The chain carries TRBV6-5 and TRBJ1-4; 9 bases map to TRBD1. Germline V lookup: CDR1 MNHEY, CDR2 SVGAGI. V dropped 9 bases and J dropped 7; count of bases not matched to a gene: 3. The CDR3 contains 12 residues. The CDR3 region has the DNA TGTGCCAGTGGGACAGGGAGTGAAAAACTGTTTTTT. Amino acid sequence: CASGTGSEKLFF.

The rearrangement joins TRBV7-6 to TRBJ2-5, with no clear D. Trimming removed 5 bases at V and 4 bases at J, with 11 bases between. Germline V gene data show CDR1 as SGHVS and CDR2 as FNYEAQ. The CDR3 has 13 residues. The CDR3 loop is CASSPSERETQYF. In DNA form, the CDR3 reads TGTGCCAGCAGCCCGTCAGAACGAGAGACCCAGTACTTC.

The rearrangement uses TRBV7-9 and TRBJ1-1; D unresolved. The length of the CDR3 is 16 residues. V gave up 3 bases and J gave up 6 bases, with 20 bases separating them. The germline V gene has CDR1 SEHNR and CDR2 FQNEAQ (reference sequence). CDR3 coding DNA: TGTGCCAGCAGCTTTCAACCGCCGAATTACGGCCCTGAAGCTTTCTTT. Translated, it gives CASSFQPPNYGPEAFF.

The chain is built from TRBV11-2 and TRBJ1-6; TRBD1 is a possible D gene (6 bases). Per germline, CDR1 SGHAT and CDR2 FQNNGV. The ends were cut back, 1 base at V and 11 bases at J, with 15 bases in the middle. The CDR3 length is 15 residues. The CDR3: CASSLGMTGTTPLHF. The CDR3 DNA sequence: TGTGCCAGCAGCTTAGGGATGACAGGAACCACACCCCTCCACTTT.

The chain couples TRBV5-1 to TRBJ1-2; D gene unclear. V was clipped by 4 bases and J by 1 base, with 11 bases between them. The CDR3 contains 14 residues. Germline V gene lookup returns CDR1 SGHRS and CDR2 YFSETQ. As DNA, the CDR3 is TGCGCCAGCAGCCCAGCTACCATTAACTATGGCTACACCTTC. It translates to CASSPATINYGYTF.